A single sample gave rise to the 17 T cell receptor beta chains below, sequenced in a study of cytomegalovirus exposure and HLA in healthy donors. This PCR relied on a set of 60 Vbeta primers and 13 Jbeta primers. The table came from immunoSEQ multiplex PCR; TCRdb's copy has only in-frame clones and leaves some out. The sample comprises around 98,000 clones, 55% to 75% of which are singletons, and about 2.5% rests with the top ten. Sequenced material: PBMCs. Receptors were obtained from a man between 45 and 60 years old in good health and CMV-seronegative.

The genes are TRBV7-2 and TRBJ2-5, with a tentative D call TRBD1 (6 bases). The CDR3 runs to 14 residues. The V and J ends lost 1 base and 1 base respectively, with 7 bases between them. CDR1 SGHTA and CDR2 FQGNSA come from the germline V gene. This CDR3 reads CASSLGGPQETQYF. The CDR3 nucleotides read TGTGCCAGCAGCTTAGGGGGGCCCCAAGAGACCCAGTACTTC. The full variable domain, in which reference TRBV7-2 and TRBJ2-5 provide the parts outside the CDR3, is GAGVSQSPSNKVTEKGKDVELRCDPISGHTALYWYRQSLGQGLEFLIYFQGNSAPDKSGLPSDRFSAERTGGSVSTLTIQRTQQEDSAVYLCASSLGGPQETQYFGPGTRLLVL.

The chain carries TRBV5-6 and TRBJ1-5; a weak D match, TRBD1 (6 bases). The CDR3 has 15 residues. V lost 1 base, J lost 6 bases, and 14 bases lay in between. Germline lookup yields CDR1 SGHDT and CDR2 YYEEEE. CDR3 sequence: CASSLNGGQLQPQHF. The CDR3 DNA is TGTGCCAGCAGCTTGAATGGGGGCCAACTTCAGCCCCAGCATTTT.

V is TRBV2 and J is TRBJ1-3, with D unresolved. V gave up 5 bases and J gave up 0 bases, with 11 bases separating them. Germline V lookup: CDR1 SNHLY, CDR2 FYNNEI. The CDR3 sequence is 15 residues long. CDR3 residues: CASSQGRFSGNTIYF. The CDR3 DNA reads TGTGCCAGCAGTCAAGGGAGGTTCTCTGGAAACACCATATATTTT.

This clone was detected only a few times. The chain has TRBV11-2 and TRBJ2-7, with 9 bases that match TRBD2. V lost 3 bases, J lost 0 bases, and 3 bases stayed unmatched. Germline V gives CDR1 SGHAT, CDR2 FQNNGV. This CDR3 region has 15 residues. DNA for the CDR3: TGTGCCAGCAGCTTTGGCGGGGGGGCCTCCTACGAGCAGTACTTC. Amino acids: CASSFGGGASYEQYF. The entire variable domain, with the rest obtained from reference TRBV11-2 and TRBJ2-7, is as follows: EAGVAQSPRYKIIEKRQSVAFWCNPISGHATLYWYQQILGQGPKLLIQFQNNGVVDDSQLPKDRFSAERLKGVDSTLKIQPAKLEDSAVYLCASSFGGGASYEQYFGPGTRLTVT.

V is TRBV11-2 and J is TRBJ2-2; D is perhaps TRBD2 (5 bases). Germline V gives CDR1 SGHAT, CDR2 FQNNGV. CDR3 length: 15 amino acids. The V end lost 5 bases, the J end lost 3 bases, and 13 bases lay between the germline ends. The CDR3 DNA reads as TGTGCCAGCAGCCCCACAAGGCGGGACACCGGGGAGCTGTTTTTT. It yields the protein CASSPTRRDTGELFF.

This chain joins TRBV9 and TRBJ1-4; 9 bases match TRBD1. The CDR3 consists of 16 residues. Germline CDR1 and CDR2: SGDLS and YYNGEE. V shed 3 bases, J shed 1 base, and the junction held 4 bases outside the gene matches. CDR3 sequence reads: CASSAGTGITNEKLFF. The CDR3 nucleotides are TGTGCCAGCAGCGCCGGGACAGGGATAACTAATGAAAAACTGTTTTTT.

This sequence joins TRBV10-3 and TRBJ2-1; 12 nucleotides agree with TRBD2. V lost 5 bases to trimming and J lost 7 bases; unmatched junction nucleotides: 6. CDR3 length: 15 amino acids. From germline, CDR1 is ENHRY and CDR2 SYGVKD. The CDR3 region is CAISPTSGGFNEQFF. The CDR3 DNA is TGTGCCATCAGTCCCACTAGCGGGGGGTTTAATGAGCAGTTCTTC.

CDR3 sequence (DNA): TGTGCCAGCAGCCAAGATCCCCTAGCGGGGGAGTACAATGAGCAGTTCTTC. The encoded protein is CASSQDPLAGEYNEQFF. V gene TRBV4-2 combines with J gene TRBJ2-1, with TRBD2 identical over 10 bases. CDR1 and CDR2 from the germline V gene are LGHNA and YNFKEQ. Losses at the gene ends were 0 bases for V and 4 bases for J; bases not matched to a gene: 6. The CDR3 length is 17 residues.

This chain connects TRBV5-1 to TRBJ2-1, with 8 bases that match TRBD2. The CDR3 is 16 residues long. The germline V gene encodes CDR1 SGHRS and CDR2 YFSETQ. Germline trimming cut 1 base from V and 1 base from J; bases unmatched to any gene: 4. CDR3 nucleotide sequence: TGCGCCAGCAGCTTGAGCGGGAGTTGGTCCTACAATGAGCAGTTCTTC. It is translated as CASSLSGSWSYNEQFF.

V and J are TRBV28 and TRBJ2-3; D might be TRBD1 (5 bases). The ends were cut back, 6 bases at V and 6 bases at J, with 22 bases in the middle. CDR1 is MDHEN, CDR2 SYDVKM, per germline. This CDR3 contains 16 residues. The DNA for the CDR3 is TGTGCCAGCAGCTTTTTGGGCTCTAATAAGGGGGATACGCAGTATTTT. Translating it yields CASSFLGSNKGDTQYF. The variable domain in full, with the rest retrieved from reference TRBV28 and TRBJ2-3, is DVKVTQSSRYLVKRTGEKVFLECVQDMDHENMFWYRQDPGLGLRLIYFSYDVKMKEKGDIPEGYSVSREKKERFSLILESASTNQTSMYLCASSFLGSNKGDTQYFGPGTRLTVL.

The genes are TRBV19 and TRBJ1-5; D unresolved. The V and J ends lost 2 bases and 7 bases respectively, with 9 bases between them. The CDR3 sequence is 13 residues long. Per germline, CDR1 LNHDA and CDR2 SQIVND (reference sequence). The CDR3 nucleotides are TGTGCCAGTAGTATACAGGAATTCCAGCCCCAGCATTTT. Its protein product is CASSIQEFQPQHF.

CDR3: CASRVSGSSYNEQFF. The CDR3 region has the DNA TGTGCCAGCAGGGTTAGCGGCAGCTCCTACAATGAGCAGTTCTTC. The rearrangement links TRBV7-9 to TRBJ2-1; D is perhaps TRBD2 (6 bases). The CDR3 has 15 residues. Per germline, CDR1 SEHNR and CDR2 FQNEAQ (reference sequence). Between the trimmed V and J ends, which lost 6 bases and 0 bases, there was a span of 12 bases.

The genes are TRBV7-9 and TRBJ1-6; D may be TRBD1 (5 bases). The CDR3 totals 15 residues. The germline gives CDR1 SEHNR, CDR2 FQNEAQ (reference sequence). V gave up 5 bases and J gave up 8 bases, with 16 bases separating them. CDR3 loop: CASSHAGRYDSPLHF. The CDR3 nucleotides read TGTGCCAGCAGCCATGCGGGACGGTACGATTCACCCCTCCACTTT.

The CDR3 nucleotides are TGTGCCAGCAGCGCCTACAGGGGGGTTCACAATGAGCAGTTCTTC. This translates into CASSAYRGVHNEQFF. The rearrangement joins TRBV7-2 to TRBJ2-1; TRBD1 matches 8 bases. Germline trimming cut 5 bases from V and 5 bases from J; bases unmatched to any gene: 8. Germline V gene sequence: CDR1 SGHTA, CDR2 FQGNSA. The CDR3 runs 15 residues.

The CDR3: CASTRQGTSYEQYF. The CDR3, as DNA: TGTGCCAGCACCCGACAGGGGACCTCCTACGAGCAGTACTTC. The chain combines TRBV28 with TRBJ2-7, with 8 bases identical to TRBD1. Germline V lookup: CDR1 MDHEN, CDR2 SYDVKM. J gave up 0 bases and V 7 bases, and 5 bases lay outside the gene matches. The CDR3 covers 14 residues. Filled out from reference TRBV28 and TRBJ2-7, the complete variable domain reads DVKVTQSSRYLVKRTGEKVFLECVQDMDHENMFWYRQDPGLGLRLIYFSYDVKMKEKGDIPEGYSVSREKKERFSLILESASTNQTSMYLCASTRQGTSYEQYFGPGTRLTVT.

A note on this clone: Possible read error: a much larger clone is one base away. The V call is TRBV9, the J call TRBJ1-1, with 7 bases matching TRBD1. The V gene end was trimmed by 4 bases and the J gene end by 0 bases; junction bases not matched to a gene: 3. CDR1 is SGDLS, CDR2 YYNGEE, per germline. CDR3 size: 14 residues. The CDR3 DNA reads as TGTGCCAGCAGCTTGGGACAGCTGAACACTGAAGCTTTCTTT. It encodes CASSLGQLNTEAFF.

The genes are TRBV2 and TRBJ2-7; D is undetermined. The CDR3 is made up of 14 amino acids. Trimming took off 0 bases at V and 3 bases at J, with 9 bases between the two ends. Germline CDR1 reads SNHLY; CDR2 reads FYNNEI. CDR3 loop: CASSEALEFYEQYF. DNA of the CDR3: TGTGCCAGCAGTGAAGCCTTGGAGTTCTACGAGCAGTACTTC.